The text below deals with one T cell receptor (beta chain). In the original analysis: Amplifying reference gene primers gave estimates of nucleated cell counts. Measured with immunoSEQ multiplex PCR; TCRdb has only the in-frame clones, and not every one. The V and J calls and the clone size are those of that table, but D and trimming were determined from the DNA. In the table there are roughly 250,000 clones, over 70% of which are singletons. The sample originates from a study of blood T cell repertoires in COVID-19. About the study: Italy, Spain and the United States were the sources of the convalescent and acute COVID-19 samples. From T cells, B-cell-depleted T cells, or PBMCs came the material, which was cDNA or gDNA.

Trimming shortened V by 6 bases and J by 5 bases, and 14 bases separated the two germline ends. CDR1 is MNHEY, CDR2 SVGAGI, per germline. This CDR3 is 14 amino acids long. This chain joins TRBV6-5 and TRBJ1-3, with D possibly being TRBD1 (6 bases). This receptor was identified in a woman aged 80 or older with acute or convalescent COVID-19. The sample consisted of peripheral blood. The CDR3 is CASSSDRKRNTIYF. Here the CDR3 DNA reads TGTGCCAGCAGCTCAGACAGGAAAAGAAACACCATATATTTT.